The present T cell receptor (beta chain) was sequenced within a study of T cells in Graves' hyperthyroidism and ophthalmopathy. Study results and caveats: Ophthalmopathy onset followed model prediction by a median approximately 6.2 months. A model using 13 V-J features told ophthalmopathy apart from stable hyperthyroidism. Most expanded thyroid clonotypes above 0.001 also appeared in blood.

Cells are PBMCs isolated from around 9.4 ml of fresh blood. This clonotype was seen at least ten times. The antigen remains unidentified. There were TCR beta CDR3 regions amplified from RNA transcripts. RT-PCR in the first round (using the HTBI primer set) targeted the TCR CDR3. TCRdb recomputed calls from the multiplex PCR reads with MiXCR, one row per CDR3 protein. The sample yields approximately 640,000 distinct CDR3 sequences, approximately 15% seen once. The CDR3 runs 17 residues. CDR1 is SNHLY, CDR2 FYNNEI, per germline. V shed 7 bases, J shed 1 base, and the junction held 12 bases outside the gene matches.

The source material was blood. The TCR sequence derives from a man aged 45-65 years with Graves' hyperthyroidism. This sequence joins TRBV2 and TRBJ2-7; 11 nucleotides match TRBD2. The CDR3 bases are TGTGCCAGCAATATAGACTCCGGGACTAGCGGTTCCTACGAGCAGTACTTC. Its protein is CASNIDSGTSGSYEQYF.